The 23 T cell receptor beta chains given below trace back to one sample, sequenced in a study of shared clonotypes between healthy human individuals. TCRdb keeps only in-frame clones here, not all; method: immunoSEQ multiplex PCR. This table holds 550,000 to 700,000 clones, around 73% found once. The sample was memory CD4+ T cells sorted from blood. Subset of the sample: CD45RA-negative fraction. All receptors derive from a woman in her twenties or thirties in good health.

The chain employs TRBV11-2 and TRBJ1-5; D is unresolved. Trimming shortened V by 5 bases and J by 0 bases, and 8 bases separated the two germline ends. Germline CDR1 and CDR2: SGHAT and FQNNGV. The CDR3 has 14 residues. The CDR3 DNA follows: TGTGCCAGCAGCATAACCTCTAGCAATCAGCCCCAGCATTTT. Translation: CASSITSSNQPQHF.

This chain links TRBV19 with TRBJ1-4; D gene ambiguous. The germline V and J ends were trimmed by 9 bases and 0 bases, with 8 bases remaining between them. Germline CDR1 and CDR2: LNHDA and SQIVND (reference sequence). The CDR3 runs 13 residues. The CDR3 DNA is TGTGCCAGCTCAATTGCAACTAATGAAAAACTGTTTTTT. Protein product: CASSIATNEKLFF.

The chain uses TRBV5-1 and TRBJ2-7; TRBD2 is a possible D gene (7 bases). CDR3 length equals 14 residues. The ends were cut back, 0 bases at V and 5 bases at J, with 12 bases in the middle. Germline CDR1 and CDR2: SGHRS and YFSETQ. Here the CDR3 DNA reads TGCGCCAGCAGCTTGGACAGGGAGGGTCACGAGCAGTACTTC. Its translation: CASSLDREGHEQYF.

The CDR3 sequence is CASSAGGSIYEQYF. In nucleotides, the CDR3 is TGTGCCAGTAGCGCGGGCGGGAGTATCTACGAGCAGTACTTC. The rearrangement links TRBV19 to TRBJ2-7; the match to TRBD2 covers 7 bases. The CDR3 has 14 amino acids. CDR1 and CDR2 (germline): LNHDA, SQIVND (reference sequence). V lost 6 bases, J lost 3 bases, and 8 bases stayed unmatched.

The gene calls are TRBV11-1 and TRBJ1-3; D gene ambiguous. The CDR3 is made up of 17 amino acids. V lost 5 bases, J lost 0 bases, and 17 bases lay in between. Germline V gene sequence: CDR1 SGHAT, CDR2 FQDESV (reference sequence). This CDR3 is CASSRRSSRHSGNTIYF. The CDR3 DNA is TGTGCCAGCAGCAGACGGTCCAGCCGGCACTCTGGAAACACCATATATTTT.

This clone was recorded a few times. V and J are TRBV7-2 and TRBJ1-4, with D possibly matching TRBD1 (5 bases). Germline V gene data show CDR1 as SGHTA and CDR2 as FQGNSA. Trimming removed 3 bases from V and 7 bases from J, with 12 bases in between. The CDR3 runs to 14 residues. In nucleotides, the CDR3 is TGTGCCAGCAGCTTGCCAGGGTTAGGTGAAAAACTGTTTTTT. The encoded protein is CASSLPGLGEKLFF.

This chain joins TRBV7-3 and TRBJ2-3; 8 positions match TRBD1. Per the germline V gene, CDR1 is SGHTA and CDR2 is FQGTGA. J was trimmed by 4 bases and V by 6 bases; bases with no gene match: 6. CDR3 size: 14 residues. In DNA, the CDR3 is TGTGCCAGCAGACCAGGACAGGGAGCAGATACGCAGTATTTT. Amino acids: CASRPGQGADTQYF.

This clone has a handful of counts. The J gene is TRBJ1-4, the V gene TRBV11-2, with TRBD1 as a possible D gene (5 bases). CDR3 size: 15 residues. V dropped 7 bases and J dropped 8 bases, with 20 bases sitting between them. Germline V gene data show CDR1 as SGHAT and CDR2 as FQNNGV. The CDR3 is CASTTIKGTEEKLFF. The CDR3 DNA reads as TGTGCCAGCACCACAATTAAGGGGACGGAAGAAAAACTGTTTTTT.

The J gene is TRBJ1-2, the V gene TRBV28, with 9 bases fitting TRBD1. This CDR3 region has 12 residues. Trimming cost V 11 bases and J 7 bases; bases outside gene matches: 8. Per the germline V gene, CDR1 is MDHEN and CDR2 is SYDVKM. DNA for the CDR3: TGTGCCTTAAACAGGGGGCGCGGTGGCTACACCTTC. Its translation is CALNRGRGGYTF.

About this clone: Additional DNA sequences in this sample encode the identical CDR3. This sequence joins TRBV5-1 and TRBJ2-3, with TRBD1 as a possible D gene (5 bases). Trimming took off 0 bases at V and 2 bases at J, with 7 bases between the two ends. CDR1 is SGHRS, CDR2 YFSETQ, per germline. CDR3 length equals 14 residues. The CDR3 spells CASSLDRNTDTQYF. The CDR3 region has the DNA TGCGCCAGCAGCTTGGACAGGAACACAGATACGCAGTATTTT.

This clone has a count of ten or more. CDR3 amino acids: CASLYQGIAGAYNEQFF. The CDR3 nucleotides are TGTGCCAGCCTTTACCAGGGAATAGCGGGAGCCTACAATGAGCAGTTCTTC. The chain is built from TRBV13 and TRBJ2-1, with 9 bases lining up with TRBD2. CDR3 length equals 17 residues. Germline assignment: CDR1 PRHDT and CDR2 FYEKMQ (reference sequence). Trimming at V came to 8 bases and at J to 2 bases, leaving 13 bases not matched to a gene. Filled out from reference TRBV13 and TRBJ2-1, the complete variable domain reads AAGVIQSPRHLIKEKRETATLKCYPIPRHDTVYWYQQGPGQDPQFLISFYEKMQSDKGSIPDRFSAQQFSDYHSELNMSSLELGDSALYFCASLYQGIAGAYNEQFFGPGTRLTVL.

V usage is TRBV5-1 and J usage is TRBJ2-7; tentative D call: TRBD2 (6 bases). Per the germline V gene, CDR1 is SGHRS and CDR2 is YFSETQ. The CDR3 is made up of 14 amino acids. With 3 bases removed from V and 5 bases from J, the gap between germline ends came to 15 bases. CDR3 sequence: CASSSAEGWHEQYF. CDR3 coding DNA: TGCGCCAGCAGCTCCGCGGAGGGTTGGCACGAGCAGTACTTC.

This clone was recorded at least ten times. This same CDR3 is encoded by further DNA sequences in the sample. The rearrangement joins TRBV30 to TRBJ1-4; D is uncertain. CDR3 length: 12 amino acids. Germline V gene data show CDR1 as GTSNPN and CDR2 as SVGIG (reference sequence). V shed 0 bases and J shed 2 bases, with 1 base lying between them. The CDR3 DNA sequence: TGTGCCTGGAGTGTCACTAATGAAAAACTGTTTTTT. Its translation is CAWSVTNEKLFF.

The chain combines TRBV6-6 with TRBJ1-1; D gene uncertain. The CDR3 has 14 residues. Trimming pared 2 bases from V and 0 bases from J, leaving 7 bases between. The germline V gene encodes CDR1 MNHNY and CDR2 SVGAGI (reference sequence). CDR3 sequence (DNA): TGTGCCAGCAGTTACGTGGGTTTGAACACTGAAGCTTTCTTT. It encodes CASSYVGLNTEAFF.

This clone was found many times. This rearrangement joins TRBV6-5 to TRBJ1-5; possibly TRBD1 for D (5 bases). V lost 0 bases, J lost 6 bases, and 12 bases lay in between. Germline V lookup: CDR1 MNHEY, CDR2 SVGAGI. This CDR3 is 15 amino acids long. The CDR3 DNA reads TGTGCCAGCAGTTACTCGACGGCGGGGGGTCAGCCCCAGCATTTT. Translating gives CASSYSTAGGQPQHF.

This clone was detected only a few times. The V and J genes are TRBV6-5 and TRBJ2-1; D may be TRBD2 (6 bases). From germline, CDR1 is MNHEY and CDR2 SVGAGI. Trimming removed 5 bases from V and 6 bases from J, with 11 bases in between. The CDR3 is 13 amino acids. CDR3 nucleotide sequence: TGTGCCAGCAGTGGAGGGCCCCTCAATGAGCAGTTCTTC. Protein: CASSGGPLNEQFF.

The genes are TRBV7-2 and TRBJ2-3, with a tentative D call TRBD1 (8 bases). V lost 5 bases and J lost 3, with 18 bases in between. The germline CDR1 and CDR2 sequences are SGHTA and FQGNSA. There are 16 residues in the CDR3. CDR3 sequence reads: CASSRQGLAVTDTQYF. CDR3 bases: TGTGCCAGCAGCCGACAGGGGCTAGCGGTGACAGATACGCAGTATTTT.

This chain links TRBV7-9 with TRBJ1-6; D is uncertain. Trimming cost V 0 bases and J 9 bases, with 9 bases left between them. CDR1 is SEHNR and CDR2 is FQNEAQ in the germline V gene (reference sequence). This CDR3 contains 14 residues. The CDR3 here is CASSLAEFSSPLHF. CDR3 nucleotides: TGTGCCAGCAGCTTAGCGGAGTTTAGTTCACCCCTCCACTTT.

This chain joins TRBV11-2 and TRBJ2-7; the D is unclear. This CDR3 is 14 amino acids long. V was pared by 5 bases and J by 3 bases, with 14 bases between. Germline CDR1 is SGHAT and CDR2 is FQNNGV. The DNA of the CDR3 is TGTGCCAGCAGCAAGGGTGGCAGCCGCTACGAGCAGTACTTC. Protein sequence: CASSKGGSRYEQYF.

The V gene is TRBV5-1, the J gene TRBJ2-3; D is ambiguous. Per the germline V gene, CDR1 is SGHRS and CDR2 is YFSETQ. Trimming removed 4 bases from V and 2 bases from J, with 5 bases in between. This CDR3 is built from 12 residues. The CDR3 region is CASSRYTDTQYF. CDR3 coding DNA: TGCGCCAGCAGCCGATACACAGATACGCAGTATTTT.

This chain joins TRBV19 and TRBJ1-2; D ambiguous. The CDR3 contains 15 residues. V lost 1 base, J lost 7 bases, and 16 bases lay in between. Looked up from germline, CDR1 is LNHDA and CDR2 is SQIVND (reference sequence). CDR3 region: CASSIGTGSRGGYTF. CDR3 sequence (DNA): TGTGCCAGTAGTATAGGAACGGGGAGTCGAGGTGGCTACACCTTC.

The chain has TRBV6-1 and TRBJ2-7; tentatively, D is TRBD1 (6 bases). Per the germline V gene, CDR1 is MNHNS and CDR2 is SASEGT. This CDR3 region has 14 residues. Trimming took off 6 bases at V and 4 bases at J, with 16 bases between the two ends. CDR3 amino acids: CASSPGTTKYEQYF. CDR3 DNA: TGTGCCAGCAGCCCCGGGACAACAAAATACGAGCAGTACTTC.

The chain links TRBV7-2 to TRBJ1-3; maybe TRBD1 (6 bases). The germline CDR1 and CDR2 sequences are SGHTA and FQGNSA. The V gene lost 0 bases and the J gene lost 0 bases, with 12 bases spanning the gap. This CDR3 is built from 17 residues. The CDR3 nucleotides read TGTGCCAGCAGCTTAGCCCCGGGACACGACTCTGGAAACACCATATATTTT. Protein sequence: CASSLAPGHDSGNTIYF.